Listed below are T cell receptor beta chains from one sample, sequenced in a study of blood T cells in healthy people across ages. TCRdb reprocessed the 5' RACE reads with MiXCR, giving one entry per CDR3 protein. The sample holds around 1,500,000 distinct CDR3 sequences, 28% seen once. Sequencing was done on a sample of blood. Receptors originate from a woman in her 30s in good health. The CDR3 runs from the conserved cysteine through the conserved F or W. Fields, in order: J gene, clone size, V gene, D gene, CDR3 protein, CDR3 DNA. The D gene is left open where the match is weak. Not all rows give a size; the values are once, few, many and, for expanded clones, a class.

TRBJ1-5 NA TRBV12-3/TRBV12-4 TRBD1 CASSSEGQSTQHF TGTGCCAGCAGTTCGGAGGGACAGTCAACCCAGCATTTT
TRBJ2-1 NA TRBV18 TRBD1 CANSPGTGRFNEQFF TGTGCCAACTCGCCCGGGACAGGTCGCTTCAATGAGCAGTTCTTC
TRBJ2-1 many TRBV7-9 NA CASSLGRNSYNEQFF TGCGCCAGCAGCTTGGGCAGGAACTCCTACAATGAGCAGTTCTTC
TRBJ2-7 NA TRBV12-3/TRBV12-4 TRBD2 CASSSGGAASYEQYF TGTGCCAGTAGTTCCGGGGGGGCCGCCTCCTACGAGCAGTACTTC
TRBJ2-2 few TRBV6-5 NA CASSYSSGWNTGELFF TGTGCCAGCAGTTACTCGTCAGGGTGGAACACCGGGGAGCTGTTTTTT
TRBJ2-5 few TRBV21-1 NA CASSKRRGRETQYF TGTGCCAGCAGCAAGAGGAGGGGAAGAGAGACCCAGTACTTC
TRBJ2-7 NA TRBV10-3 NA CTISELMTGSSSYEQYF TGTACCATCAGTGAGCTTATGACGGGCTCCAGCTCCTACGAGCAGTACTTC
TRBJ2-3 NA TRBV10-3 NA CAISGGSTGSDTQYF TGTGCCATCAGTGGGGGGTCCACAGGGTCAGATACGCAGTATTTT
TRBJ2-7 few TRBV5-6 TRBD2 CASRYRGGEQYF TGTGCCAGCAGATACCGGGGGGGCGAGCAGTACTTC
TRBJ2-3 few TRBV5-1 NA CASSLEMGAGDTQYF TGCGCCAGCAGCTTGGAGATGGGAGCGGGAGATACGCAGTATTTT
TRBJ1-1 NA TRBV2 NA CASTKQLNTEAFF TGTGCCAGCACTAAACAGCTGAACACTGAAGCTTTCTTT
TRBJ2-7 many TRBV7-9 NA CASSFTGSLYEQYF TGTGCCAGCAGCTTCACCGGGTCCCTCTACGAGCAGTACTTC
TRBJ2-2 few TRBV7-3 TRBD2 CASSLTSGENTGELFF TGTGCCAGCAGCTTAACTAGCGGGGAGAACACCGGGGAGCTGTTTTTT